This T cell receptor beta chain originates from a study of blood T cell repertoires in COVID-19. Study details: T cells, B-cell-depleted T cells, or PBMCs supplied cDNA or gDNA.

Some clones are missing from TCRdb's copy, which holds only in-frame ones; the method was immunoSEQ multiplex PCR. The sample holds 250,000 to 300,000 clones; 84% are singletons and the top ten take approximately 4.3%. In its sample, this clone was seen a few times. Living in roughly 23 US areas, the participants were between roughly 18 and 90 years of age. Participants reported their clinical history, and cohort assignment relied on those reports. Source material: PBMCs or T cells enriched from blood (not recorded which). The origin of this receptor is a man aged 25-40 years with acute COVID-19.

The CDR3 is CASSRDPQGNTEAFF. The CDR3 DNA reads TGCGCCAGCAGCCGGGATCCACAGGGGAACACTGAAGCTTTCTTT. The chain combines TRBV4-1 with TRBJ1-1; D is possibly TRBD1 (6 bases). The CDR3 extends over 15 amino acids. The V end was cut by 4 bases, the J end by 1 base, with 13 bases between. CDR1 is MGHRA, CDR2 YSYEKL, per germline.